The 22 T cell receptor beta chains below were found in one sample sequenced in a study of OX40 agonist ivuxolimab in advanced cancers. Receptor amplification or capture employed the immunoSEQ multiplex PCR assay. TCRdb mirrors the immuneACCESS table, restricted to in-frame sequences. Some clones are absent from its copies; in checked studies, under half trace to an unresolved V gene, and the reason for the others is unknown. Recorded for this sample are 52,000 or so clones; around nine tenths of them occurred a single time. The ten largest clones take up roughly 1.5% of the sample. The sample here was CD4+ or CD8+ T cells sorted from blood, taken in a trial of the OX40 agonist ivuxolimab. The receptor set was obtained from an adult with an advanced solid tumor such as melanoma, head and neck, liver or kidney cancer.

This chain connects TRBV6-1 to TRBJ2-3; 9 nucleotides match TRBD2. This CDR3 has 15 amino acids. The V segment lost 0 bases and the J segment 6 bases; nucleotides outside the gene matches: 4. Germline CDR1 reads MNHNS; CDR2 reads SASEGT. The CDR3: CASSEAGGRGDTQYF. The CDR3 DNA follows: TGTGCCAGCAGTGAAGCGGGCGGGAGGGGTGATACGCAGTATTTT.

This sequence joins TRBV11-2 and TRBJ2-3; 10 nucleotides agree with TRBD2. Germline V lookup: CDR1 SGHAT, CDR2 FQNNGV. V shed 8 bases, J shed 4 bases, and the junction held 12 bases outside the gene matches. The CDR3 has 16 residues. CDR3 sequence (DNA): TGTGCCAGCTCCCACTTCGAGCGGGAGGGCGCAGATACGCAGTATTTT. Residues: CASSHFEREGADTQYF.

The chain recombines TRBV27 with TRBJ1-2; possibly TRBD1 for D (5 bases). V shed 6 bases and J shed 5 bases, with 16 bases lying between them. The germline gives CDR1 MNHEY, CDR2 SMNVEV (reference sequence). There are 14 residues in the CDR3. Written as DNA, the CDR3 is TGTGCCAGCAGGCCGGGACGCTCCGTATATGGCTACACCTTC. This translates into CASRPGRSVYGYTF.

About this clone itself: Other nucleotide sequences from this sample produce the same CDR3. The CDR3 here is CSATLKDTQYF. The CDR3 DNA sequence: TGCAGTGCTACTTTAAAGGATACGCAGTATTTT. The chain employs TRBV20-1 and TRBJ2-3; no firm D call. Germline loops: CDR1 DFQATT, CDR2 SNEGSKA (reference sequence). The CDR3 runs 11 residues. Between the trimmed V and J ends, which lost 4 bases and 6 bases, there was a span of 8 bases.

This chain links TRBV10-3 with TRBJ2-7; TRBD1 aligns across 10 bases. Germline V gene sequence: CDR1 ENHRY, CDR2 SYGVKD. The V gene end was trimmed by 8 bases and the J gene end by 2 bases; junction bases not matched to a gene: 3. The CDR3 is 13 amino acids. This CDR3 reads CAIGGQGTYEQYF. CDR3 nucleotide sequence: TGTGCCATCGGGGGACAGGGGACCTACGAGCAGTACTTC.

The chain is built from TRBV27 and TRBJ2-2; no clear D gene. The germline gives CDR1 MNHEY, CDR2 SMNVEV (reference sequence). Trimming pared 4 bases from V and 4 bases from J, leaving 13 bases between. This CDR3 contains 15 residues. The CDR3 is CASSSRFGGTGELFF. CDR3 DNA: TGTGCCAGCAGTTCCCGCTTCGGCGGCACCGGGGAGCTGTTTTTT.

The rearrangement uses TRBV7-2 and TRBJ1-2; 12 bases are a match to TRBD1. CDR1 and CDR2 (germline): SGHTA, FQGNSA. This CDR3 comprises 15 residues. J lost 2 bases, V lost 5 bases, and 3 bases had no gene match. CDR3 DNA: TGTGCCAGCAGCCCAGGGACAGGGGGCAACTATGGCTACACCTTC. It codes for CASSPGTGGNYGYTF.

This rearrangement joins TRBV6-5 to TRBJ2-6, with D possibly TRBD2 on 6 matching bases. CDR1 is MNHEY, CDR2 SVGAGI, per germline. The CDR3 contains 15 residues. Trimming removed 6 bases at V and 4 bases at J, with 13 bases between. In nucleotides, the CDR3 is TGTGCCAGCAGACGGGGGAAGAGAGGGGCCAACGTCCTGACTTTC. Amino acids: CASRRGKRGANVLTF.

The chain recombines TRBV7-9 with TRBJ1-2; TRBD1 might be the D (5 bases). The CDR3 length is 14 residues. In germline, CDR1 is SEHNR, CDR2 FQNEAQ (reference sequence). V lost 5 bases to trimming and J lost 8 bases, with 18 bases between them. Written as DNA, the CDR3 is TGTGCCAGCAGCACCCAGACAGAGAATTACGGCTACACCTTC. It codes for CASSTQTENYGYTF.

This chain links TRBV29-1 with TRBJ2-3; 14 bases are shared with TRBD2. Germline V gene lookup returns CDR1 SQVTM and CDR2 ANQGSEA. This CDR3 comprises 18 residues. After removal of 3 bases from V and 3 bases from J, the junction contained 11 bases not matched to a gene. CDR3 sequence: CSVETPGTSGSLTDTQYF. The CDR3 DNA reads TGCAGCGTTGAGACCCCCGGGACTAGCGGGAGTTTGACAGATACGCAGTATTTT.

The chain couples TRBV6-4 to TRBJ1-2; D is perhaps TRBD1 (5 bases). The CDR3 sequence is 14 residues long. Germline values: CDR1 MRHNA, CDR2 SNTAGT. Between the trimmed V and J ends, which lost 3 bases and 2 bases, there was a span of 10 bases. The CDR3 coding sequence is TGTGCCAGCAGTGAGAATACAGGAAACTATGGCTACACCTTC. It translates to CASSENTGNYGYTF.

V gene TRBV11-1 combines with J gene TRBJ2-5; no reliable D call. The CDR3 runs to 14 residues. The germline gives CDR1 SGHAT, CDR2 FQDESV (reference sequence). Trimming stripped 1 base from V and 0 bases from J, with 6 bases between. The CDR3 here is CASSLDPYQETQYF. For the CDR3, the DNA is TGTGCCAGCAGCTTAGACCCGTACCAAGAGACCCAGTACTTC.

The chain recombines TRBV10-3 with TRBJ2-3; D gene ambiguous. This CDR3 comprises 13 residues. V shed 7 bases and J shed 0 bases, with 8 bases lying between them. Germline V lookup: CDR1 ENHRY, CDR2 SYGVKD. This chain's CDR3 is CAIKTSSTDTQYF. The CDR3 nucleotides are TGTGCCATCAAGACCTCTAGCACAGATACGCAGTATTTT.

The V call is TRBV5-1, the J call TRBJ1-1; D is undetermined. This CDR3 is built from 16 residues. With 0 bases removed from V and 1 base from J, the gap between germline ends came to 13 bases. Germline V gives CDR1 SGHRS, CDR2 YFSETQ. The CDR3 reads CASSLVAQAGNTEAFF. DNA of the CDR3: TGCGCCAGCAGCTTGGTCGCCCAGGCGGGGAACACTGAAGCTTTCTTT.

The chain combines TRBV4-2 with TRBJ2-5; tentatively, D is TRBD1 or TRBD2 (6 bases each). CDR1 is LGHNA and CDR2 is YNFKEQ in the germline V gene. V shed 0 bases and J shed 1 base, with 9 bases lying between them. CDR3 size: 15 residues. CDR3 sequence (DNA): TGTGCCAGCAGCCAAGAAGGGGGGATCCAAGAGACCCAGTACTTC. Amino acids: CASSQEGGIQETQYF.

The genes are TRBV6-6 and TRBJ1-4; D is ambiguous. Per germline, CDR1 MNHNY and CDR2 SVGAGI (reference sequence). The CDR3 length is 15 residues. V was cut by 2 bases and J by 5 bases, with 12 bases left in between. As DNA, the CDR3 is TGTGCCAGCAGTTACAACAGCGGCTCGAATGAAAAACTGTTTTTT. Its protein product is CASSYNSGSNEKLFF.

This clone was recorded once. V and J are TRBV6-1 and TRBJ1-5, with TRBD1 matching 7 bases. CDR3 length: 15 amino acids. Germline V gene lookup returns CDR1 MNHNS and CDR2 SASEGT. The junction had 12 bases not matched to a gene; V was cut back by 6 bases and J by 7 bases. The CDR3 DNA reads TGTGCCAGCAGGATAGACAGGGCGGGGGGCCAGCCCCAGCATTTT. Amino acid sequence: CASRIDRAGGQPQHF.

J is TRBJ2-7 and V is TRBV5-4; TRBD1 agrees at 11 bases. This CDR3 has 15 amino acids. J was trimmed by 3 bases and V by 2 bases; bases with no gene match: 4. Germline CDR1 SGHNT, CDR2 YYREEE (reference sequence). This chain's CDR3 is CASSLGQGAIYEQYF. The CDR3 DNA reads TGTGCCAGCAGCTTAGGACAGGGGGCAATCTACGAGCAGTACTTC.

This clone was seen only once. V is TRBV27 and J is TRBJ1-1; the D gene is possibly TRBD1 (5 bases). The CDR3 is 14 residues long. The germline V and J ends were trimmed by 7 bases and 0 bases, with 12 bases remaining between them. Germline values: CDR1 MNHEY, CDR2 SMNVEV (reference sequence). The CDR3 loop reads CASTATVLNTEAFF. The DNA of the CDR3 is TGTGCCAGCACCGCGACAGTACTGAACACTGAAGCTTTCTTT.

The chain has TRBV6-5 and TRBJ2-6; no firm D call. V dropped 6 bases and J dropped 0 bases, with 3 bases sitting between them. The germline V gene has CDR1 MNHEY and CDR2 SVGAGI. The CDR3 is 13 amino acids. The CDR3 coding sequence is TGTGCCAGCAGGACCTCTGGGGCCAACGTCCTGACTTTC. Its protein is CASRTSGANVLTF.

This sequence joins TRBV18 and TRBJ2-7; the D gene is possibly TRBD1 (5 bases). The germline V gene has CDR1 KGHSH and CDR2 LQKENI. This CDR3 has 15 amino acids. V shed 6 bases and J shed 3 bases, with 18 bases lying between them. The CDR3 loop is CASSPSGQGNYEQYF. The CDR3 region has the DNA TGTGCCAGCTCCCCGTCTGGGCAGGGTAACTACGAGCAGTACTTC.

The rearrangement joins TRBV19 to TRBJ2-7; D is tentatively TRBD1 or TRBD2 (5 bases each). V was trimmed by 5 bases and J by 3 bases, leaving 11 bases between them. The CDR3 length is 13 residues. Germline V gives CDR1 LNHDA, CDR2 SQIVND (reference sequence). Here the CDR3 DNA reads TGTGCCAGTAGTTCGGGGCAGGGCTACGAGCAGTACTTC. Its protein is CASSSGQGYEQYF. Full variable domain (rest looked up from reference TRBV19 and TRBJ2-7): DGGITQSPKYLFRKEGQNVTLSCEQNLNHDAMYWYRQDPGQGLRLIYYSQIVNDFQKGDIAEGYSVSREKKESFPLTVTSAQKNPTAFYLCASSSGQGYEQYFGPGTRLTVT.